These T cell receptor beta chains were read from a single sample in a study of post-analysis software for immune sequencing data. TCRdb analysed the PCR reads with MiXCR anew, one entry per CDR3 protein. This sample carries hundreds of thousands of distinct CDR3 sequences, about 40% of them seen once, and the ten largest clones take around 1.7%. Sequenced material: blood. The receptor source for this set is a girl under 18 with multiple sclerosis. Each CDR3 is given with its conserved first and last residue. D genes are given only for firm matches. Size is omitted from some rows. Given values are once, few, many or a class for expanded clones.

-	TRBV20-1	TRBJ2-1	TRBD2	TGCAGTGCTAGAGCCCCGGCGGGAGGGCCCTACAATGAGCAGTTCTTC	CSARAPAGGPYNEQFF
-	TRBV10-2	TRBJ2-7	TRBD1	TGCGCCAGCAGGGACAGGGGGCGCGAGCAGTACTTC	CASRDRGREQYF
-	TRBV20-1	TRBJ2-7	-	TGCAGTGCTAGAGATTTCCCCAGCCCCGAGCAGTACTTC	CSARDFPSPEQYF
-	TRBV6-1	TRBJ2-5	-	TGTGCCAGCAGGGCAGAGCTCTTCCAAGAGACCCAGTACTTC	CASRAELFQETQYF
few	TRBV18	TRBJ2-3	-	TGTGCCAGCTCACTGCTAGCGTTGTCCGATACGCAGTATTTT	CASSLLALSDTQYF
-	TRBV7-8	TRBJ1-2	-	TGTGCCAGCAGCTTATCGGCTTCAAGGAGATATGGCTACACCTTC	CASSLSASRRYGYTF
-	TRBV12-3/TRBV12-4	TRBJ2-7	-	TGTGCCAGCAGTTTGACCAGGACAGCCTACGAGCAGTACTTC	CASSLTRTAYEQYF
-	TRBV20-1	TRBJ2-1	-	TGCAGTGCTGGCCAGGGGAGGAATGAGCAGTTCTTC	CSAGQGRNEQFF
few	TRBV25-1	TRBJ2-7	TRBD1	TGTGCCAGCAGTGAAGGGCTTTGGGACAGGGGAGACGAGCAGTACTTC	CASSEGLWDRGDEQYF
-	TRBV7-2	TRBJ2-3	TRBD2	TGTGCCAGCAACCAGCAGGTAGCGGGAGCCACAGATACGCAGTATTTT	CASNQQVAGATDTQYF
-	TRBV7-6	TRBJ1-2	TRBD1	TGTGCCAGCAGCTCGGGACAGGGGTTTGGCTACACCTTC	CASSSGQGFGYTF
few	TRBV12-3/TRBV12-4	TRBJ2-7	TRBD1	TGTGCCAGCACCAGACAGGGAAGGGACTCCTACGAGCAGTACTTC	CASTRQGRDSYEQYF
-	TRBV12-3/TRBV12-4	TRBJ2-5	TRBD1	TGTGCCAGCAGCCCCCGGGACAGGGGCCTCCAAGAGACCCAGTACTTC	CASSPRDRGLQETQYF
few	TRBV4-1	TRBJ1-2	-	TGCGCCAGCAGCCAACCTGGCCGCGGGAGCAACTATGGCTACACCTTC	CASSQPGRGSNYGYTF
-	TRBV5-1	TRBJ2-7	TRBD1	TGCGCCGGCAGCTCGGGACAGGGGTATTCCTACGAGCAGTACTTC	CAGSSGQGYSYEQYF
-	TRBV11-2	TRBJ2-7	TRBD1	TGTGCCAGCAGTCGTACCGGGACAGGTAACTACGAGCAGTACTTC	CASSRTGTGNYEQYF
-	TRBV27	TRBJ2-7	-	TGTGCCAGCCGACCCCCCGACAGGATGGAGGATGAGCAGTACTTC	CASRPPDRMEDEQYF
-	TRBV6-2/TRBV6-3	TRBJ2-7	-	TGTGCCAGCGCGAAGGGAGTTACCTACGAGCAGTACTTC	CASAKGVTYEQYF
few	TRBV2	TRBJ2-5	-	TGTGCCAGCAGCGCATGGTTGGAGACCCAGTACTTC	CASSAWLETQYF
-	TRBV27	TRBJ1-5	TRBD1	TGTGCCAGCAGTCCTATTACAGGGGAAAGCTATTATAGCAATCAGCCCCAGCATTTT	CASSPITGESYYSNQPQHF
many	TRBV6-5	TRBJ2-3	TRBD2	TGTGCCAGCAGTTACTCAGCGCTGGGGGGGGGTGTCAGAGATACGCAGTATTTT	CASSYSALGGGVRDTQYF
-	TRBV7-2	TRBJ1-2	TRBD1	TGTGCCAGCACCCCAGGGGGGGCCAACTATGGCTACACCTTC	CASTPGGANYGYTF
-	TRBV28	TRBJ2-7	-	TGTGCCAGCAGTGTAGTGGAGGTGGACTACGAGCAGTACTTC	CASSVVEVDYEQYF
-	TRBV20-1	TRBJ2-4	TRBD1	TGCAGTGCTAGATGGGTGGACAGGGTTGCCAAAAACATTCAGTACTTC	CSARWVDRVAKNIQYF
-	TRBV6-1	TRBJ2-7	-	TGTGCCAGCAGTGAGGCCGGATGGTACTTC	CASSEAGWYF
once	TRBV9	TRBJ2-7	-	TGTGCCAGCAGCGTAAAGGCAGACTGCGAGCAGTACTTC	CASSVKADCEQYF
-	TRBV7-6	TRBJ2-3	-	TGTGCCAGCACCTACCTCCGGGACGGCCGGAAGAATGACACAGATACGCAGTATTTT	CASTYLRDGRKNDTDTQYF
-	TRBV2	TRBJ1-1	-	TGTGCCAGCAGACTAGCTGAAGCTTTCTTT	CASRLAEAFF
-	TRBV9	TRBJ2-3	-	TGTGCCAGCAGCGTAGTGGGGCTCGGTACAGATGCGCAGTATTTT	CASSVVGLGTDAQYF
few	TRBV29-1	TRBJ2-1	TRBD2	TGCAGCGTTAGGACTAGCGGGGGGGCCGCCTACAATGAGCAGTTCTTC	CSVRTSGGAAYNEQFF
many	TRBV5-1	TRBJ2-3	TRBD2	TGCGCCAGCAGCCGGACTAGCGGGGGGATCACAGATACGCAGTATTTT	CASSRTSGGITDTQYF
-	TRBV20-1	TRBJ2-7	-	TGCAGTGCTTTAAGACAGGGAGGTACCTACGAGCAGTACTTC	CSALRQGGTYEQYF
few	TRBV5-6	TRBJ2-7	-	TGTGCCAGCAGCCAGAGGTCCTGGGAGCAGTACTTC	CASSQRSWEQYF
-	TRBV12-3/TRBV12-4	TRBJ2-1	-	TGTGCCAGCAGGGGACTGTCCGATGAGCAGTTCTTC	CASRGLSDEQFF
-	TRBV6-6	TRBJ2-6	-	TGTGCCAGCATCCCCGGACCAGGAACTCGGGGGGCCAACGTCCTGACTTTC	CASIPGPGTRGANVLTF
-	TRBV12-3/TRBV12-4	TRBJ1-2	-	TGTGCCAGCAGTTCAGGGTTATCATATGGCTACACCTTC	CASSSGLSYGYTF
-	TRBV4-1	TRBJ2-7	-	TGCGCCAGCAGCCAAGGCGTGGGATCAAACTACGAGCAGTACTTC	CASSQGVGSNYEQYF
-	TRBV2	TRBJ2-7	-	TGTGCCGCCGGGGGCGCCTTGAGCGAGCAGTACTTC	CAAGGALSEQYF
-	TRBV4-1	TRBJ2-6	-	TGCGCCAGCAGCCAAGGCAGGGCCTCCGGGGCCAACGTCCTGACTTTC	CASSQGRASGANVLTF
-	TRBV7-2	TRBJ1-1	TRBD1	TGTGCCAGCAGCCCCCGTCGGGAGGGGGCCCGGAGAGTGGACACTGAAGCTTTCTTT	CASSPRREGARRVDTEAFF
few	TRBV5-1	TRBJ2-1	TRBD2	TGCGCCAGCACCTCAACGGCGGCTAGCGGGAGGGGCAATGAGCAGTTCTTC	CASTSTAASGRGNEQFF
few	TRBV15	TRBJ1-5	-	TGTGCCACCAGCAGAGCGAGGGGCAGCAATCAGCCCCAGCATTTT	CATSRARGSNQPQHF
-	TRBV7-3	TRBJ2-3	-	TGTGCCAGCAGCTTACGACGGGCGGGGAGCACAGATACGCAGTATTTT	CASSLRRAGSTDTQYF
many	TRBV7-2	TRBJ2-3	-	TGTGCCAGCAGCTCAAATACAGATACGCAGTATTTT	CASSSNTDTQYF
few	TRBV5-1	TRBJ2-4	-	TGCGCCAGCAGCCCGACCGAGACCCTGGGCATTCAGTACTTC	CASSPTETLGIQYF
-	TRBV4-2	TRBJ2-4	-	TGTGCCAGCAGCCAAGGTCAAGGGGATGGGCCCAAAAACATTCAGTACTTC	CASSQGQGDGPKNIQYF
-	TRBV7-9	TRBJ2-3	-	TGTGCCAGCAGCTTCAGGGCCTTCACAGATACGCAGTATTTT	CASSFRAFTDTQYF
-	TRBV6-6	TRBJ2-1	TRBD2	TGTGCCAGCATCGACTGGGGCGGGGGTTGGAATGAGCAGTTCTTC	CASIDWGGGWNEQFF
-	TRBV20-1	TRBJ2-1	TRBD2	TGCAGTGCTAGGCCTAGCGGGAGAAGCTCCTACAATGAGCAGTTCTTC	CSARPSGRSSYNEQFF
once	TRBV20-1	TRBJ1-4	-	TGCAGTGCTAGAGGGCCCACTGGCGAAAAACTGTTTTTT	CSARGPTGEKLFF
few	TRBV29-1	TRBJ1-1	-	TGCAGCGCAGGGCCAGGGATGGCTGAAGCTTTCTTT	CSAGPGMAEAFF
-	TRBV6-1	TRBJ2-3	TRBD2	TGTGCCAGCAGTGAAGTACTAGCGGGGGGGCCGGATACGCAGTATTTT	CASSEVLAGGPDTQYF
few	TRBV20-1	TRBJ2-5	-	TGCAGTGGCCGGGGTAGCGCAGAGACCCAGTACTTC	CSGRGSAETQYF